The present T cell receptor (beta chain) was sequenced within a study of T cell clonality in common variable immunodeficiency. Study conclusions and caveats: CVID patient heterogeneity limited repertoire-clinical complication correlations. Fewer deletions and N-nucleotide insertions were reportedly seen in common variable immunodeficiency TCR beta sequences.

V lost 5 bases, J lost 5 bases, and 6 bases stayed unmatched. Per the germline V gene, CDR1 is LNHDA and CDR2 is SQIVND (reference sequence). The CDR3 is made up of 15 amino acids. Profiled with immunoSEQ multiplex PCR; TCRdb holds only in-frame clones, not every one. The sample is made up of some 45,000 clones, none counted only once. Most patients and controls had Caucasian heritage. In this sample, this clone turned up many times. Its antigen is unknown. The read falls 3 residues short of the CDR3 end, and the missing part is taken from the germline J gene. The clonotype originates from a person aged 18 to 69 in good health. The material sequenced was peripheral blood mononuclear cells. The V and J genes are TRBV19 and TRBJ1-5, with 10 nucleotides matching TRBD1. CDR3 DNA, as far as it was read: TGTGCCAGTAGTCCAGGGACAGGGGCCGATCAGCCC. As protein: CASSPGTGADQP. The whole CDR3 is CASSPGTGADQPQHF.